This T cell receptor (beta chain) originates from a study of regulatory T cells in long-lasting Graves disease. According to the study, TCR beta libraries were built with iRepertoire HTBI primers and CDR3-region Arm-PCR. In TCRdb, the multiplex PCR reads were re-called with MiXCR into one record per CDR3 protein. The repertoire holds roughly 530,000 distinct CDR3 sequences, with around 15% as singletons. Notes on the study in general: Having few samples may have compromised the accuracy. Examination was confined to peripheral blood, excluding thyroid tissue.

Sample time point: newly diagnosed GD, antithyroid drugs for less than 3 months. From PBMCs, RNA was extracted and then used to make the TCR library. Notes on this clonotype: What it recognizes is unknown. A much larger clonotype is one base distant, so this may be a read error.

This sample also appeared in a second study, on T cells in Graves' hyperthyroidism and ophthalmopathy.

The sequences come from peripheral blood mononuclear cells (PBMCs), collected at new diagnosis, from a patient treated with antithyroid drugs. The sequence derives from a middle-aged woman with Graves disease.

The CDR3 sequence: CASSYGGPDTEAFF. For the CDR3, the DNA is TGTGCCAGCAGTTACGGGGGCCCGGACACTGAAGCTTTCTTT. V is TRBV6-2 or TRBV6-3 and J is TRBJ1-1, with a tentative D call TRBD1 (6 bases). V was cut by 2 bases and J by 3 bases, with 10 bases left in between. The CDR3 contains 14 residues. Germline V gene sequence: CDR1 MNHEY, CDR2 SVGEGT.